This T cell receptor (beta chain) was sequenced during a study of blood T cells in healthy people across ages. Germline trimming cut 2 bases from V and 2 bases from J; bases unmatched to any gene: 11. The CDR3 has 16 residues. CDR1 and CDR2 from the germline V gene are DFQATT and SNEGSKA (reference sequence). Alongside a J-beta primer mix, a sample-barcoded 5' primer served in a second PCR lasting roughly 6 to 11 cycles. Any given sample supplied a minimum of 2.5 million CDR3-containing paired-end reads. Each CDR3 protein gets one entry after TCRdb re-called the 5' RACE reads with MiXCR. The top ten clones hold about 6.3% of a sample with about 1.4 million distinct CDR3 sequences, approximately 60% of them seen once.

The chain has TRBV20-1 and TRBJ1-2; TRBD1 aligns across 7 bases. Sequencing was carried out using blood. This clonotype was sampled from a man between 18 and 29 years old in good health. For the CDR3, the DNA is TGCAGTGCTAGAACCTTAGACAGGGAAGGGAACTATGGCTACACCTTC. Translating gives CSARTLDREGNYGYTF.